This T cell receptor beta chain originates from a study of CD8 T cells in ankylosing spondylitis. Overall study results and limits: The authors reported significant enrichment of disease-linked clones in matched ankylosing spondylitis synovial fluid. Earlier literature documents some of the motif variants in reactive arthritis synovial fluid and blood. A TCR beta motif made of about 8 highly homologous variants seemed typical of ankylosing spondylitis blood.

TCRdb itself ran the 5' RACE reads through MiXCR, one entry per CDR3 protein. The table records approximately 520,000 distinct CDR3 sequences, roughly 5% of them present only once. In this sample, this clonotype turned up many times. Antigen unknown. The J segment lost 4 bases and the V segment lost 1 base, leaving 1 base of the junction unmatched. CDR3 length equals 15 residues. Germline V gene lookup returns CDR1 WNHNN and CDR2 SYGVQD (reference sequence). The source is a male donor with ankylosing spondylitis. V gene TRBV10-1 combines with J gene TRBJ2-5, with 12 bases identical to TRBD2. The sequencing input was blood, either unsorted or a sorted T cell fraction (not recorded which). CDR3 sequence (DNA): TGCGCCAGCAGTGAGTTGACTAGCGGGAGAGAGACCCAGTACTTC. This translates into CASSELTSGRETQYF.